The TCR beta chain under discussion was sequenced for a study of blood T cells in healthy people across ages. Study results and limitations: Strong correlation linked observed beta diversity and percent naive T cells. Unsorted PBMCs blocked a conclusive comparison of naive and antigen-experienced cells.

Using a J-beta primer mix together with a sample-barcoded 5' primer, a second PCR was run for 7 to 11 cycles. Every single cDNA molecule received a tag from a template-switch adaptor with 12 random nucleotides. TCRdb processed the 5' RACE reads anew with MiXCR; each CDR3 protein has one entry. Here the sample spans approximately 600,000 distinct CDR3 sequences, roughly three fifths being singletons. No fewer than 5.5 micrograms of total RNA were isolated from every sample. Note on this clonotype: Its antigen is as yet unknown.

Sequenced input: blood. The sequence derives from a man aged 55 to 70 in good health.

CDR3: CASSEWGSVNYGYTF. CDR3 bases: TGTGCCAGCAGTGAATGGGGGAGCGTAAACTATGGCTACACCTTC. The chain carries TRBV2 and TRBJ1-2, with D possibly TRBD1 on 5 matching bases. Germline CDR1 reads SNHLY; CDR2 reads FYNNEI. The CDR3 spans 15 residues. V was pared by 2 bases and J by 2 bases, with 12 bases between.